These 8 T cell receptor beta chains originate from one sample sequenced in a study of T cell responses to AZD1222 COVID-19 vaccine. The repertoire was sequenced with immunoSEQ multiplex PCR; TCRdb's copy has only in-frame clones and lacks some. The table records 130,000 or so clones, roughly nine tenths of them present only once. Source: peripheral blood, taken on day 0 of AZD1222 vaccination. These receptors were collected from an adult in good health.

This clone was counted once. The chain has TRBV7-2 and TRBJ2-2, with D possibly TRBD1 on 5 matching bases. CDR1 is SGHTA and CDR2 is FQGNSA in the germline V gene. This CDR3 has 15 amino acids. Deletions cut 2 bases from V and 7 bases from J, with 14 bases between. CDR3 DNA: TGTGCCAGCAGCTTACTGGCAGGGCCCGGCGGGGAGCTGTTTTTT. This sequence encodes CASSLLAGPGGELFF.

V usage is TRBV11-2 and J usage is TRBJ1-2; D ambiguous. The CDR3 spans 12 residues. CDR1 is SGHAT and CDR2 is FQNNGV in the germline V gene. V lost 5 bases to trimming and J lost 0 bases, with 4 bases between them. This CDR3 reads CASSPTNYGYTF. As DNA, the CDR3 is TGTGCCAGCAGCCCAACTAACTATGGCTACACCTTC.

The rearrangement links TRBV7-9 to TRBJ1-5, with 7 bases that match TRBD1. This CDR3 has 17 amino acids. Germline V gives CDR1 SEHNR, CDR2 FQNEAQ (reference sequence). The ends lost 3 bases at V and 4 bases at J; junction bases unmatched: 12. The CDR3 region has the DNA TGTGCCAGCAGCTTTAAAGTTGAGGGACAGTCTAATCAGCCCCAGCATTTT. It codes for CASSFKVEGQSNQPQHF.

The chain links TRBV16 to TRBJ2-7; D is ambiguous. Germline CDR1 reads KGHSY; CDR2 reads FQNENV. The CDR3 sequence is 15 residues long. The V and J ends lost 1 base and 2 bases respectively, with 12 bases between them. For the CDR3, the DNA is TGTGCCAGCAGCCAATTGGGAACAGCCACCTACGAGCAGTACTTC. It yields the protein CASSQLGTATYEQYF.

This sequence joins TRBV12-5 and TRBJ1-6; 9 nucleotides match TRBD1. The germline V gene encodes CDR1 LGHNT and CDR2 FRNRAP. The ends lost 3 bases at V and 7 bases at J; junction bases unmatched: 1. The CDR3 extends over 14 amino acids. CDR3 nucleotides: TGTGCTAGTGGTTTTGGACAGGGGAATTCACCCCTCCACTTT. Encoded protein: CASGFGQGNSPLHF.

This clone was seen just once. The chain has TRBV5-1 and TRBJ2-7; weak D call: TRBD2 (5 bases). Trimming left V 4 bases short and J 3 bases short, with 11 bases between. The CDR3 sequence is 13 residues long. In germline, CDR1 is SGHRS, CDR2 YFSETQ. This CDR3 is CASSPGYSYEQYF. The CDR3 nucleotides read TGCGCCAGCAGCCCGGGGTACAGCTACGAGCAGTACTTC.

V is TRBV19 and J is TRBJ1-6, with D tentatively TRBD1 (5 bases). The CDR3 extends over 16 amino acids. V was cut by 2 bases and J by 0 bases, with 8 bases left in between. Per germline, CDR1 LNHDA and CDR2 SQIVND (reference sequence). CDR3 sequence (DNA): TGTGCCAGTAGTATAACGGGGACCTCCTATAATTCACCCCTCCACTTT. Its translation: CASSITGTSYNSPLHF.

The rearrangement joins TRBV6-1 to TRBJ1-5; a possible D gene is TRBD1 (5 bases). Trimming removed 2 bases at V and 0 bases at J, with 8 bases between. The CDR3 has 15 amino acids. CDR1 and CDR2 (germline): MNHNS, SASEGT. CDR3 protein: CASSEQGISNQPQHF. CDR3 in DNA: TGTGCCAGCAGTGAACAGGGAATTAGCAATCAGCCCCAGCATTTT.